Included here is one T cell receptor beta chain sequence, with context. This receptor's antigen is unknown. No base quality information exists; no much larger clone differs at one position. Reading the germline V gene gives CDR1 KGHSH and CDR2 LQKENI. From the cysteine up to the phenylalanine, the CDR3 has a length of 13 residues. Only the CDR3 part of the read is kept: 39 bases, read in frame from the first base. V was cut back by 0 bases and J by 6 bases, leaving a gap of 7 bases between them. The entry originates in a study of vaccination effects on CD4 cells after COVID-19 (dated by TCRdb to 2021 to 2024). Turning to the overall study: Post-vaccine samples across the study were collected a median of 72 days after the second dose, with a range of 14 to 241. The study compared SARS-CoV-2 spike-specific CD4+ TCR repertoires before and after mRNA vaccination in COVID-19 convalescent patients and infection-naive vaccine recipients. A total of nine to ten COVID-19 convalescent patients and a handful of SARS-CoV-2-naive healthy vaccine recipients were included in the full study. In the study, cultures from other donors were sequenced using the Oncomine TCR Beta short-read assay on an Illumina iSeq 100. Summary of the overall study and its limitations: The study was limited by a small number of convalescent patients and lacked early post-infection timepoints. In healthy vaccine recipients, vaccine-induced clones were almost all SARS-CoV-2 mono-reactive, with only 1 of 255 being cross-reactive with common cold coronaviruses. Marked clonal contraction was observed in both infection-induced and vaccine-induced clones at late post-vaccination timepoints, consistent with waning T cell responses.

To identify antigen-specific CD4+ T cell clonotypes by their expansion, the ViraFEST assay first stimulated PBMC with viral peptide pools and then applied TCR sequencing. After approximately eleven days of culture, CD4+ T cells were isolated with the EasySep CD4+ T cell isolation kit. Two doses of either the BNT162b2 or the mRNA-1273 mRNA SARS-CoV-2 vaccine were administered to participants. None of the healthy vaccine recipients had a prior SARS-CoV-2 infection, which was confirmed by nucleocapsid antibody tests that came back negative both before and after vaccination. Over 1.5 million PBMC per well were cultured with 8.5 to 10 ug/ml peptides in IMDM containing around 5.3% human AB serum, approximately 10 IU/ml IL-2 and gentamicin. Half of the culture medium was replaced with fresh IL-2-containing medium on days 3 and 7. Unless noted otherwise, every peptide stimulation condition was grown in triplicate wells. PBMC were separated from whole blood using Ficoll-Paque Plus gradient centrifugation and were then either cryopreserved at -140C or used fresh. Overlapping peptide pools spanned the spike proteins of SARS-CoV-2 and the common cold coronaviruses HCoV-NL63, HCoV-OC43 and HCoV-229E. The QIAamp micro DNA kit was used to extract genomic DNA from the cultured CD4+ T cells.

Libraries were constructed by the immunoSEQ multiplex PCR assay. DNA from the CD4+ T cells that had been cultured and isolated underwent TCR beta CDR3 sequencing. The original pipeline was this. The analysis removed non-productive TCR sequences, trimmed reads to the CDR3 region, and retained only CDR3s that were 7 or more amino acids long. The MANAFEST web app was used to pick out antigen-specific clonotypes by comparing their expansion in peptide wells with that in reference cultures. Positive clones required FDR<0.05 expansion versus reference and all other wells, odds ratio above 5, and frequency above 0.1% in two replicate wells. Cross-reactive clonotypes were defined as significantly expanded in SARS-CoV-2 spike wells and in at least one common cold coronavirus spike condition. CDR3 similarity was assessed by Levenshtein distance with the stringdist R package, and unrooted trees were built with ape in R 3.6.1. In its TCRdb copy, this immuneACCESS table keeps in-frame sequences only and misses some clones. Where compared with another copy, unresolved V genes explain less than half of these, and the others have no known cause. V and J calls plus clone size are reproduced from that table; the DNA served to infer D and trimming. The sample profile shows 20,000 to 30,000 clones; roughly two thirds of them were found once. In total, the top ten clones hold approximately 8.2% of the sample.

The TCR sequence derives from a human donor who received a COVID-19 vaccine. The rearrangement combines TRBV18 with TRBJ2-3, with the D gene too uncertain to name. Sequences were derived from CD4+ T cells from PBMCs cultured with SARS-CoV-2 spike peptides, sampled after COVID-19 vaccination. The sample's cell subset or site label, in plain terms: SARS-CoV-2 spike overlapping peptide pool stimulation. The DNA sequence is as follows: TGTGCCAGCTCACCACCCGGGTCCGATACGCAGTATTTT. Its amino acids are CASSPPGSDTQYF. Full variable domain (CDR3 extended with the reference TRBV18 and TRBJ2-3 proteins): NAGVMQNPRHLVRRRGQEARLRCSPMKGHSHVYWYRQLPEEGLKFMVYLQKENIIDESGMPKERFSAEFPKEGPSILRIQQVVRGDSAAYFCASSPPGSDTQYFGPGTRLTVL.